Sequencing of this TCR beta chain was carried out in a study of molecular identifiers for immune sequencing clone quantification. For this clonotype: What it binds is unknown.

The germline V and J ends were trimmed by 5 bases and 4 bases, with 13 bases remaining between them. The CDR3 spans 14 residues. Study results and limitations: Identical TCR molecules can share a barcode, and this sharing could underestimate highly expanded clone sizes.

MiXCR, run by TCRdb on the PCR reads, gives a single entry per CDR3 protein. The sample yields a few hundred thousand distinct CDR3 sequences, around 25% seen once. The receptor comes from a human donor in good health. Some libraries in this study had Jurkat cell RNA spiked in. The chain joins TRBV12-3 or TRBV12-4 to TRBJ2-3; D is tentatively TRBD1 or TRBD2 (5 bases each). The sequenced sample consisted of naive CD8+ T cells from blood, with Jurkat cell RNA spiked in. Subset described: FACS-sorted CD8+CD4-CCR7+CD45RA+ naive T cells. CDR3 region: CASSRQGPSDTQYF. The CDR3 DNA sequence: TGTGCCAGCAGTCGCCAGGGACCTTCAGATACGCAGTATTTT.